The rows below give T cell receptor beta chains drawn from one sample of a study of blood T cell repertoires in COVID-19. Produced via immunoSEQ multiplex PCR; TCRdb's table is partial and in-frame only. The sample shows 200,000 to 300,000 clones, 75% to 95% of them seen only once. Sequenced input: peripheral blood. These TCRs come from a person between 18 and 35 years old with COVID-19, enrolled during active disease. Both conserved end residues are part of each CDR3. The D gene is left open where the match is weak. The size of a clone is reported for some rows only, either as once, few or many, or as a class for expanded clones.

V	size	D	J	CDR3	DNA
TRBV11-2	once	.	TRBJ2-7	CASRGAGVYEQYF	TGTGCCAGCAGGGGAGCAGGGGTCTACGAGCAGTACTTC
TRBV3-1/TRBV3-2	once	TRBD2	TRBJ2-2	CASSLAGGDTGELFF	TGTGCCAGCAGCCTAGCGGGAGGAGACACCGGGGAGCTGTTTTTT
TRBV27	once	.	TRBJ2-7	CASSFRTNNYEQYF	TGTGCCAGCAGTTTCCGGACTAATAACTACGAGCAGTACTTC
TRBV5-5	.	.	TRBJ1-1	CASSFGRRDTEAFF	TGTGCCAGCAGCTTTGGCAGGCGTGACACTGAAGCTTTCTTT
TRBV11-2	.	TRBD2	TRBJ2-1	CASSFSSGLAGRGYEQFF	TGTGCCAGCAGCTTCTCCTCGGGCTTAGCGGGCAGAGGGTATGAGCAGTTCTTC
TRBV28	.	.	TRBJ2-7	CASSLIREREQYF	TGTGCCAGCAGTTTGATCAGGGAACGCGAGCAGTACTTC
TRBV7-9	.	TRBD2	TRBJ2-7	CASSLDWTSDSYEQYF	TGTGCCAGCAGCTTAGATTGGACTAGCGACTCCTACGAGCAGTACTTC
TRBV27	once	.	TRBJ2-1	CASSLREPSYNEQFF	TGTGCCAGCAGTTTGCGGGAACCGTCCTACAATGAGCAGTTCTTC
TRBV9	.	TRBD2	TRBJ2-3	CASSSQAGSGTDTQYF	TGTGCCAGCAGCTCCCAAGCGGGATCGGGCACAGATACGCAGTATTTT
TRBV27	.	TRBD2	TRBJ2-2	CASSSGLAGGGTGELFF	TGTGCCAGCAGTTCGGGACTAGCGGGAGGGGGCACCGGGGAGCTGTTTTTT
TRBV6-5	.	TRBD1	TRBJ1-1	CASSYRTGEWTEAFF	TGTGCCAGCAGTTACCGGACAGGGGAGTGGACTGAAGCTTTCTTT
TRBV3-1/TRBV3-2	.	TRBD2	TRBJ2-1	CASSHALAENYNEQFF	TGTGCCAGCAGCCACGCACTAGCGGAGAACTACAATGAGCAGTTCTTC
TRBV28	once	TRBD1	TRBJ1-2	CASSWTGGGGYTF	TGTGCCAGCAGTTGGACAGGGGGGGGTGGCTACACCTTC
TRBV24-1	.	.	TRBJ2-2	CATSDLKGANTGELFF	TGTGCCACCAGTGATTTGAAGGGAGCGAACACCGGGGAGCTGTTTTTT
TRBV27	.	.	TRBJ1-1	CASSLVPVRDEAFF	TGTGCCAGCAGTTTAGTCCCCGTGAGGGATGAAGCTTTCTTT
TRBV7-9	few	.	TRBJ2-2	CASSSRQAQNTGELFF	TGTGCCAGCAGCTCCCGACAAGCCCAGAACACCGGGGAGCTGTTTTTT
TRBV29-1	.	TRBD1	TRBJ1-2	CSVEGQGMDYGYTF	TGCAGCGTTGAAGGACAGGGAATGGATTATGGCTACACCTTC
TRBV10-3	.	TRBD1	TRBJ1-1	CATVQGTGTEAFF	TGTGCCACCGTACAGGGGACGGGCACTGAAGCTTTCTTT
TRBV5-6	.	TRBD1	TRBJ1-2	CASSRDRGRRGYTF	TGTGCCAGCAGCCGGGACAGGGGGCGACGAGGCTACACCTTC
TRBV20-1	.	TRBD1	TRBJ1-1	CSVNPGGEAFF	TGCAGTGTTAACCCAGGGGGTGAAGCTTTCTTT
TRBV4-1	.	.	TRBJ2-3	CASSHSSRSADTQYF	TGCGCCAGCAGCCATTCCTCCCGCAGCGCAGATACGCAGTATTTT
TRBV7-9	.	TRBD1	TRBJ1-5	CASKGQGNHQPQHF	TGTGCCAGCAAGGGACAGGGGAACCATCAGCCCCAGCATTTT
TRBV5-6	.	.	TRBJ2-7	CASSLRREQYF	TGTGCCAGCAGCTTGAGGAGGGAGCAGTACTTC
TRBV9	.	.	TRBJ2-3	CASSADYFSAQYF	TGTGCCAGCAGCGCCGATTACTTTTCGGCGCAGTATTTT
TRBV28	.	TRBD2	TRBJ2-5	CASSLTGTSEETQYF	TGTGCCAGCAGTTTGACCGGGACTAGCGAAGAGACCCAGTACTTC
TRBV7-2	.	.	TRBJ2-7	CASKQGVTGTYEQYF	TGTGCCAGCAAACAGGGCGTGACGGGGACATACGAGCAGTACTTC
TRBV9	.	.	TRBJ2-3	CASSVDGATRRSTDTQYF	TGTGCCAGCAGCGTAGATGGGGCGACTAGGAGGAGCACAGATACGCAGTATTTT
TRBV3-1/TRBV3-2	.	.	TRBJ2-3	CASSQDRWAGFPTDTQYF	TGTGCCAGCAGCCAAGATCGATGGGCGGGCTTCCCGACAGATACGCAGTATTTT
TRBV30	.	.	TRBJ1-1	CAWTLWGGTEAFF	TGTGCCTGGACATTGTGGGGAGGAACTGAAGCTTTCTTT
TRBV7-9	.	TRBD1	TRBJ2-2	CASSSKVTGGRTGELFF	TGTGCCAGCAGTTCTAAGGTCACAGGGGGACGCACCGGGGAGCTGTTTTTT
TRBV5-4	.	.	TRBJ2-3	CASSLMGQQGTDTQYF	TGTGCCAGCAGCTTGATGGGGCAACAGGGCACAGATACGCAGTATTTT
TRBV4-2	.	.	TRBJ1-2	CASSQDEGNYGYTF	TGTGCCAGCAGCCAAGACGAGGGAAACTATGGCTACACCTTC